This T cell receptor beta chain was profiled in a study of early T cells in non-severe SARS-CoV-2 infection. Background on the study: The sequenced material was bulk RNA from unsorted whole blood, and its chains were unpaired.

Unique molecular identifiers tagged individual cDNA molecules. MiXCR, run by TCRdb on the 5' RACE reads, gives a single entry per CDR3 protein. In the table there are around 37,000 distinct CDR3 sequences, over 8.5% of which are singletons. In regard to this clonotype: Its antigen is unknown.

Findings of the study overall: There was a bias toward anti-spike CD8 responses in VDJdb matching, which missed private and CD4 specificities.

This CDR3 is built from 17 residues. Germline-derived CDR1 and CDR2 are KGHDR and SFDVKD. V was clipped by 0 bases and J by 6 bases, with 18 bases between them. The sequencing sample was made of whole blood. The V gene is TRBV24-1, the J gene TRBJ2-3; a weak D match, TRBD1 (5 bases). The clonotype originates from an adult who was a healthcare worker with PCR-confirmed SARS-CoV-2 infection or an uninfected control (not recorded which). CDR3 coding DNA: TGTGCCACCAGTGATTTGCAGACATGGGGCGCATCTGATACGCAGTATTTT. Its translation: CATSDLQTWGASDTQYF.